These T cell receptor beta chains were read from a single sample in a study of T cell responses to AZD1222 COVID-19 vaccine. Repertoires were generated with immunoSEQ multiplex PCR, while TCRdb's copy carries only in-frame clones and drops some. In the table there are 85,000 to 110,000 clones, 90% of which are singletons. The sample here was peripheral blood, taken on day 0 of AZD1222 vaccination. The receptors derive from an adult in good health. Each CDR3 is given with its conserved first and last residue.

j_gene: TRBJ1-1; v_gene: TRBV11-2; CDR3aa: CASSLVTSNAEAFF
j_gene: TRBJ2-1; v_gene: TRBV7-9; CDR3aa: CASSGLGGDEQFF
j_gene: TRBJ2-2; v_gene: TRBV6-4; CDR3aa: CASSDGTNTGELFF
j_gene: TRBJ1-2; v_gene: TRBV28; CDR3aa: CASSLYGGATTYGYTF
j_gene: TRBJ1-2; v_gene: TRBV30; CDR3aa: CAWRQGLNYGYTF
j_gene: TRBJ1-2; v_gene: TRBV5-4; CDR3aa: CASSPEADGYTF
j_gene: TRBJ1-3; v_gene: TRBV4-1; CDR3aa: CASSQSPGNGNTIYF
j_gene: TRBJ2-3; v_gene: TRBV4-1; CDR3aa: CASSQGGLGPDTQYF
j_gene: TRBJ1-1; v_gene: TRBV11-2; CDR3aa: CASSLRRQMNTEAFF
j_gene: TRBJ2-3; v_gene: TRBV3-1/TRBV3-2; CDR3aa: CASTPTGRRDTQYF
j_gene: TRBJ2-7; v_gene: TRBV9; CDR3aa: CASSVGTGGPEEQYF
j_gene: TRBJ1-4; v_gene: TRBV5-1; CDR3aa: CASSSQGAANEKLFF
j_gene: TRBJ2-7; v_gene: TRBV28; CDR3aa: CASSWDASSYEQYF
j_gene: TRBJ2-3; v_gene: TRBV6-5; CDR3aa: CASTRDRGRQDTQYF
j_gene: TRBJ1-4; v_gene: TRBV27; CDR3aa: CASSFGSEPEKLFF
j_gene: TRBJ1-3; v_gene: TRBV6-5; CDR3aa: CASWRRYSGNTIYF
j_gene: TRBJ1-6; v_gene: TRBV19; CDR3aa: CASSIAYNSPLHF